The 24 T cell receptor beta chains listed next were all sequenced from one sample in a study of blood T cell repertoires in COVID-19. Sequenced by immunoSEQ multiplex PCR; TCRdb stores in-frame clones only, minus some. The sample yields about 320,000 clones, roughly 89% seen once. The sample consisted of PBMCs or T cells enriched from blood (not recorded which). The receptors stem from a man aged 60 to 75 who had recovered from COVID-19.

CDR3 sequence (DNA): TGTGCCAGCTCACCACTAGCGGGAGACACAGATACGCAGTATTTT. Translation gives CASSPLAGDTDTQYF. The V and J genes are TRBV18 and TRBJ2-3; 9 bases match TRBD2. Germline V gene data show CDR1 as KGHSH and CDR2 as LQKENI. This CDR3 is built from 15 residues. V trimming: 1 base; J trimming: 2 bases; junction bases outside the gene matches: 1. The full variable domain, rest sourced from reference TRBV18 and TRBJ2-3, is NAGVMQNPRHLVRRRGQEARLRCSPMKGHSHVYWYRQLPEEGLKFMVYLQKENIIDESGMPKERFSAEFPKEGPSILRIQQVVRGDSAAYFCASSPLAGDTDTQYFGPGTRLTVL.

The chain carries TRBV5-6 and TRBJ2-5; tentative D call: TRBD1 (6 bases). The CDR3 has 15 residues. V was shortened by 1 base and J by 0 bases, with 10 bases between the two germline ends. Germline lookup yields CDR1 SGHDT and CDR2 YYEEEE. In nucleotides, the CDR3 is TGTGCCAGCAGCTTGTCCAGGGGTGACCAAGAGACCCAGTACTTC. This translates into CASSLSRGDQETQYF.

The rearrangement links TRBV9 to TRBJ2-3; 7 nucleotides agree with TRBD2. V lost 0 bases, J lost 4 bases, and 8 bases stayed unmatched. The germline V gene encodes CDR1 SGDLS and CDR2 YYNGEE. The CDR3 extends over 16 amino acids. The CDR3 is CASSVAGGSVPDTQYF. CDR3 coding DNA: TGTGCCAGCAGCGTAGCGGGCGGGAGCGTACCAGATACGCAGTATTTT.

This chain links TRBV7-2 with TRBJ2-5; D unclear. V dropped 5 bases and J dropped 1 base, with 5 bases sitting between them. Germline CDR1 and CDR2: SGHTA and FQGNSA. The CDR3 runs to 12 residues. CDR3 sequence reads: CASSTFQETQYF. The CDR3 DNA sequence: TGTGCCAGCAGCACATTCCAAGAGACCCAGTACTTC.

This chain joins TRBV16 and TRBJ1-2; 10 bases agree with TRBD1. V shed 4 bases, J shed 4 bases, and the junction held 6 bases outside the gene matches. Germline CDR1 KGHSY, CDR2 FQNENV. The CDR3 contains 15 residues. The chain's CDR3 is CASSRPGQGLYGYTF. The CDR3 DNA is TGTGCCAGCAGCCGACCGGGACAGGGGCTCTATGGCTACACCTTC. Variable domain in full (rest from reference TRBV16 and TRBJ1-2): GEEVAQTPKHLVRGEGQKAKLYCAPIKGHSYVFWYQQVLKNEFKFLISFQNENVFDETGMPKERFSAKCLPNSPCSLEIQATKLEDSAVYFCASSRPGQGLYGYTFGSGTRLTVV.

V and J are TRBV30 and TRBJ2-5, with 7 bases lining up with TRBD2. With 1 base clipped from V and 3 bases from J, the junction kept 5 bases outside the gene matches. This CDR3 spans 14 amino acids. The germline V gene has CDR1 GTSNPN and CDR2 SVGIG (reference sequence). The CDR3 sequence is CAWSGGGTKETQYF. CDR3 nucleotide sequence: TGTGCCTGGAGTGGTGGGGGGACTAAAGAGACCCAGTACTTC.

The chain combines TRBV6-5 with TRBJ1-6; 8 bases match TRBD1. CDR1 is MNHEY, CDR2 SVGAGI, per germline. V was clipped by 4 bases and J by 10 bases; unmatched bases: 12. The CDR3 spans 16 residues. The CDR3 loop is CASSSYADRGRSPLHF. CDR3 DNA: TGTGCCAGCAGTTCGTACGCCGACAGGGGTAGATCACCCCTCCACTTT.

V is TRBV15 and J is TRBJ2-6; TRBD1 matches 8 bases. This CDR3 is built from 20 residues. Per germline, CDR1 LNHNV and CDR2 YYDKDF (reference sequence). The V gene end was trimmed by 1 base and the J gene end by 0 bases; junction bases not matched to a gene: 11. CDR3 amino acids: CATSRAPPGQVPSGANVLTF. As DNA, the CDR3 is TGTGCCACCAGCAGAGCTCCACCGGGACAGGTTCCCTCTGGGGCCAACGTCCTGACTTTC.

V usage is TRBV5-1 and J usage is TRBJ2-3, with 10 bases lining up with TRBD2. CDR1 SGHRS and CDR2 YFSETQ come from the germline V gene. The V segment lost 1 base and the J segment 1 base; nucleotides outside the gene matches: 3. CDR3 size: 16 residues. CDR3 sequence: CASSLRTSGGTDTQYF. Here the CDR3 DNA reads TGCGCCAGCAGCTTGAGGACTAGCGGTGGCACAGATACGCAGTATTTT. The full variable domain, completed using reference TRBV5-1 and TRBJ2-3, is KAGVTQTPRYLIKTRGQQVTLSCSPISGHRSVSWYQQTPGQGLQFLFEYFSETQRNKGNFPGRFSGRQFSNSRSEMNVSTLELGDSALYLCASSLRTSGGTDTQYFGPGTRLTVL.

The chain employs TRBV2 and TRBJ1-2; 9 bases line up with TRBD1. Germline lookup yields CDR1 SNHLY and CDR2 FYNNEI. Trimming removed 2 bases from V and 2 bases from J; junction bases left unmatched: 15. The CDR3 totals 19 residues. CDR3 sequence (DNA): TGTGCCAGCAGTGAATCGTCTTTGGGACAGGGACTCCCCAACTATGGCTACACCTTC. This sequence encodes CASSESSLGQGLPNYGYTF.

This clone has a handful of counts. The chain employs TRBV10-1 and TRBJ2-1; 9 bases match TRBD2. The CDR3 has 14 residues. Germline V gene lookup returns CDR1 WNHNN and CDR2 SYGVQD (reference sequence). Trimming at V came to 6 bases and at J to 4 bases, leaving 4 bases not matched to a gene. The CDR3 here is CASSPSGTYNEQFF. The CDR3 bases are TGCGCCAGCAGCCCTAGCGGGACATACAATGAGCAGTTCTTC.

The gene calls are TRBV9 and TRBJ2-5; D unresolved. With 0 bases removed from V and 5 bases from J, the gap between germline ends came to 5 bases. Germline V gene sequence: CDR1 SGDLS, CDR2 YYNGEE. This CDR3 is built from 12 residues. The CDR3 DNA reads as TGTGCCAGCAGCGTAGATAGCGAGACCCAGTACTTC. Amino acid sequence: CASSVDSETQYF. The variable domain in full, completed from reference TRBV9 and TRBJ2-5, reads DSGVTQTPKHLITATGQRVTLRCSPRSGDLSVYWYQQSLDQGLQFLIQYYNGEERAKGNILERFSAQQFPDLHSELNLSSLELGDSALYFCASSVDSETQYFGPGTRLLVL.

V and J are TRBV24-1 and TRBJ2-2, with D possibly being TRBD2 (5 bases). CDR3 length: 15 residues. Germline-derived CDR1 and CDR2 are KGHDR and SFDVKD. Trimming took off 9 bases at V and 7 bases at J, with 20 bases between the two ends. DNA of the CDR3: TGTGCCACCGCTAACCCGGACCCCGGGATCGGGGAGCTGTTTTTT. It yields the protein CATANPDPGIGELFF.

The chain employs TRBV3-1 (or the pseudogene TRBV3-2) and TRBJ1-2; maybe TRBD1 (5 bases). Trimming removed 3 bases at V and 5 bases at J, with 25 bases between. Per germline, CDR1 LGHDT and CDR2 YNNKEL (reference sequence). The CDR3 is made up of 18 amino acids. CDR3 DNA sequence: TGTGCCAGCAGCCAGAGACAGAATGCCTTCGCGGGAGGATATGGCTACACCTTC. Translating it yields CASSQRQNAFAGGYGYTF.

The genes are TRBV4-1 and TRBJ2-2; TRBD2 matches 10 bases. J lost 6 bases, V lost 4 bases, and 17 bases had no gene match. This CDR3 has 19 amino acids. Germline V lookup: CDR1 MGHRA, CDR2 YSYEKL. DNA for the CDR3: TGCGCCAGCAGCCTCCGACTAGCGGGTGGCGATTTTGACGCCGGGGAGCTGTTTTTT. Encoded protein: CASSLRLAGGDFDAGELFF.

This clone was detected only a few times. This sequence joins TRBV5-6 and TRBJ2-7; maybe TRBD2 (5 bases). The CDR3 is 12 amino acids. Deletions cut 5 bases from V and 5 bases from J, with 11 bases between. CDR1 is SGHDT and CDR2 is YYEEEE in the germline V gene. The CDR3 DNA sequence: TGTGCCAGCAGTATCGTGGGAGACGAGCAGTACTTC. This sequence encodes CASSIVGDEQYF.

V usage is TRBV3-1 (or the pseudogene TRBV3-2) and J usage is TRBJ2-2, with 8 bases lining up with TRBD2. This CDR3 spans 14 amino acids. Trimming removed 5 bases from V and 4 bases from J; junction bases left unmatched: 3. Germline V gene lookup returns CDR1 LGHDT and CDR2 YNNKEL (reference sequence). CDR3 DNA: TGTGCCAGCAGCATAGCGGGGAGCACCGGGGAGCTGTTTTTT. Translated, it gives CASSIAGSTGELFF.

The CDR3 sequence is CASSQGGTSGISYEQYF. As DNA, the CDR3 is TGTGCCAGCAGCCAAGGGGGGACTAGCGGGATTTCCTACGAGCAGTACTTC. The chain carries TRBV4-2 and TRBJ2-7; 13 positions match TRBD2. The CDR3 totals 17 residues. V lost 1 base and J lost 1; bases outside the gene matches: 4. Germline lookup yields CDR1 LGHNA and CDR2 YNFKEQ.

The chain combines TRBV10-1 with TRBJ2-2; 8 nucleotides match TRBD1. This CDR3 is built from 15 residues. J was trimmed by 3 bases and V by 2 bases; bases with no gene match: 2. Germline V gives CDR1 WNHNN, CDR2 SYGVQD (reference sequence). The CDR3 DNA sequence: TGCGCCAGCAGTGAGGCAGGGGGCTACACCGGGGAGCTGTTTTTT. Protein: CASSEAGGYTGELFF.

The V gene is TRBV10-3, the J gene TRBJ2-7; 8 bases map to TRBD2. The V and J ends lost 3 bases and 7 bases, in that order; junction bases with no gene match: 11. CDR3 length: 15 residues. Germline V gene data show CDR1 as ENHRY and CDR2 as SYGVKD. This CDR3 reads CAISETGGTGGEQYF. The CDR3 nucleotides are TGTGCCATCAGTGAAACGGGAGGGACTGGGGGAGAGCAGTACTTC.

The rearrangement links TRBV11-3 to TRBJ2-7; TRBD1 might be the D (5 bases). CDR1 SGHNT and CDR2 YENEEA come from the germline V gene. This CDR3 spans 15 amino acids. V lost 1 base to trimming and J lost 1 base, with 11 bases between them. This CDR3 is CASSLGGASSYEQYF. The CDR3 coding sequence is TGTGCCAGCAGCTTAGGTGGGGCCTCGTCCTACGAGCAGTACTTC.

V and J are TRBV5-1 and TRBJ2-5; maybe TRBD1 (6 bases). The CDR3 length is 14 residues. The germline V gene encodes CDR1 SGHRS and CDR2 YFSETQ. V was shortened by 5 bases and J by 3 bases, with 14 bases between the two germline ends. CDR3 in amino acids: CASRGAWGKETQYF. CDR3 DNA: TGCGCCAGCAGGGGGGCCTGGGGGAAAGAGACCCAGTACTTC.

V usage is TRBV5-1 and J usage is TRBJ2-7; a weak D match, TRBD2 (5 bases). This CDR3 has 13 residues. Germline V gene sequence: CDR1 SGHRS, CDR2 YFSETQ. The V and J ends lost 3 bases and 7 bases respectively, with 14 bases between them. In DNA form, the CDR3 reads TGCGCCAGCAGCTCCGGCGGGCTCGGAGAGCAGTACTTC. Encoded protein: CASSSGGLGEQYF.

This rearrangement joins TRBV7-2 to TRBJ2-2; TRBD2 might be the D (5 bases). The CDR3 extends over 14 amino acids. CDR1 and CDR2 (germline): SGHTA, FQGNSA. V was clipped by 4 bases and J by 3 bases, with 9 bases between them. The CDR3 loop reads CASSSAGDTGELFF. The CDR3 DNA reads TGTGCCAGCAGCTCAGCCGGGGACACCGGGGAGCTGTTTTTT. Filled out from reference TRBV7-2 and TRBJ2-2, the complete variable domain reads GAGVSQSPSNKVTEKGKDVELRCDPISGHTALYWYRQSLGQGLEFLIYFQGNSAPDKSGLPSDRFSAERTGGSVSTLTIQRTQQEDSAVYLCASSSAGDTGELFFGEGSRLTVL.